This T cell receptor beta chain emerged from a study of blood T cell repertoires in COVID-19. In the study overall: Sample material is recorded as cDNA or gDNA derived from T cells, B-cell-depleted T cells, or PBMCs.

Here immunoSEQ multiplex PCR was the method, and the copy in TCRdb shows in-frame clones only, minus some. The sample has approximately 77,000 clones; more than 70% are singletons. A single count supports this clone. V gave up 4 bases and J gave up 6 bases; unmatched junction bases: 6. The germline V gene has CDR1 GTSNPN and CDR2 SVGIG (reference sequence). CDR3 size: 15 residues. This TCR derives from a woman aged 80 or over with acute or convalescent COVID-19. This rearrangement joins TRBV30 to TRBJ2-4, with 13 bases that match TRBD2. Sequenced material: peripheral blood. CDR3 protein: CAWNGLAGATNIQYF. CDR3 coding DNA: TGTGCCTGGAACGGACTAGCGGGAGCAACAAACATTCAGTACTTC.